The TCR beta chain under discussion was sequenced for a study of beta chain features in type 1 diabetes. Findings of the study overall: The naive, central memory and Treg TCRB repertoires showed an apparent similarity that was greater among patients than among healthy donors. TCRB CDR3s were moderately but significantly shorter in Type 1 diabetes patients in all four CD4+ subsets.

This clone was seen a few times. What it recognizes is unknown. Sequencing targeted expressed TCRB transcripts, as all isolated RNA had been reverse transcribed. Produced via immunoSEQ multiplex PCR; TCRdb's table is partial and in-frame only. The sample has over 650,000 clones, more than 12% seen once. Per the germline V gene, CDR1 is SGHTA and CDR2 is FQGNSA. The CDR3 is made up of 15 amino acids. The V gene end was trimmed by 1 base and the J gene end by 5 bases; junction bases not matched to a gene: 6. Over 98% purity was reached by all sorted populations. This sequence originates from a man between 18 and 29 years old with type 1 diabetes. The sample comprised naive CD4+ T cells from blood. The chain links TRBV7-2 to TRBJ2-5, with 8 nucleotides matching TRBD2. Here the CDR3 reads CASSLGQRGPETQYF. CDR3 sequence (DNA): TGTGCCAGCAGCTTAGGCCAGCGGGGGCCGGAGACCCAGTACTTC.